The 24 T cell receptor beta chains presented below share a single source sample, sequenced in a study of blood T cell repertoires in COVID-19. Sequencing was performed with immunoSEQ multiplex PCR; in TCRdb, only in-frame clones are kept and a portion is missing. Of 210,000 or so clones in the sample, around 84% were seen once. Sequenced: peripheral blood. The receptors shown here come from a human donor in a cohort sampled during active COVID-19.

This chain connects TRBV11-2 to TRBJ1-2; D unresolved. V shed 1 base and J shed 3 bases, with 9 bases lying between them. The CDR3 is 14 residues long. From germline, CDR1 is SGHAT and CDR2 FQNNGV. The CDR3 spells CASSLGSGHYGYTF. The CDR3, as DNA: TGTGCCAGCAGCTTAGGTTCAGGCCACTATGGCTACACCTTC.

V gene TRBV5-1 combines with J gene TRBJ1-2; 8 bases are shared with TRBD1. Germline CDR1 and CDR2: SGHRS and YFSETQ. The J segment lost 1 base and the V segment lost 5 bases, leaving 10 bases of the junction unmatched. The CDR3 consists of 16 residues. CDR3 coding DNA: TGCGCCAGCAGTTCCGATCGGACAGGGAGTAACTATGGCTACACCTTC. Translating it yields CASSSDRTGSNYGYTF.

This clone was observed a handful of times. V and J are TRBV2 and TRBJ2-1; D gene uncertain. Trimming pared 7 bases from V and 4 bases from J, leaving 11 bases between. CDR1 is SNHLY and CDR2 is FYNNEI in the germline V gene. The CDR3 loop spans 13 amino acids. This CDR3 reads CASTNPGYNEQFF. The CDR3 coding sequence is TGTGCCAGCACGAATCCGGGTTACAATGAGCAGTTCTTC.

This chain joins TRBV6-4 and TRBJ2-5, with TRBD1 identical over 7 bases. The trim removed 8 bases at V and 6 bases at J, leaving 9 bases unmatched. From germline, CDR1 is MRHNA and CDR2 SNTAGT. The CDR3 contains 13 residues. Here the CDR3 reads CASENNRGQTQYF. The CDR3 bases are TGTGCCAGCGAAAATAACAGGGGTCAGACCCAGTACTTC.

The gene calls are TRBV7-2 and TRBJ2-7, with 7 bases lining up with TRBD1. Germline V gene data show CDR1 as SGHTA and CDR2 as FQGNSA. V lost 5 bases and J lost 2; bases outside the gene matches: 12. CDR3 length: 16 amino acids. CDR3 sequence reads: CASSLISGTETYEQYF. The CDR3 DNA reads as TGTGCCAGCAGCCTCATCTCCGGGACAGAGACCTACGAGCAGTACTTC.

The chain couples TRBV5-1 to TRBJ2-3, with 11 bases fitting TRBD1. CDR3 length equals 15 residues. Per the germline V gene, CDR1 is SGHRS and CDR2 is YFSETQ. The V segment lost 0 bases and the J segment 4 bases; nucleotides outside the gene matches: 1. The CDR3 DNA is TGCGCCAGCAGCTTGGAGGGACAGGGGGCAGATACGCAGTATTTT. Encoded protein: CASSLEGQGADTQYF.

The chain employs TRBV5-3 and TRBJ1-2; D is undetermined. TRBV5-3 is an ORF, with its function uncertain. The V end was cut by 4 bases, the J end by 4 bases, with 17 bases between. This CDR3 is built from 15 residues. The CDR3 loop reads CARSRGREGGYGYTF. The CDR3 bases are TGTGCCAGAAGCCGGGGTAGGGAAGGTGGCTATGGCTACACCTTC.

The V call is TRBV28, the J call TRBJ1-1; D is unresolved. V was cut by 4 bases and J by 4 bases, with 25 bases left in between. This CDR3 is 18 amino acids long. Looked up from germline, CDR1 is MDHEN and CDR2 is SYDVKM. CDR3 sequence reads: CASSSGVKVWEGVTEAFF. DNA for the CDR3: TGTGCCAGCAGTTCGGGTGTAAAGGTGTGGGAGGGAGTCACTGAAGCTTTCTTT.

This chain connects TRBV19 to TRBJ2-5; perhaps TRBD1 as D (6 bases). The CDR3 totals 14 residues. Germline CDR1 reads LNHDA; CDR2 reads SQIVND (reference sequence). Trimming removed 6 bases from V and 5 bases from J, with 16 bases in between. CDR3 residues: CASRSMGAGETQYF. The CDR3 DNA sequence: TGTGCCAGTAGAAGTATGGGGGCAGGGGAGACCCAGTACTTC.

The chain is built from TRBV19 and TRBJ2-3, with D perhaps matching TRBD2 (6 bases). V was clipped by 8 bases and J by 7 bases, with 16 bases between them. Germline V gives CDR1 LNHDA, CDR2 SQIVND (reference sequence). The CDR3 runs to 13 residues. The CDR3 DNA is TGTGCCAGTTCTGAGGGAGGAACAAATACGCAGTATTTT. This sequence encodes CASSEGGTNTQYF.

This clone is a singleton in its sample. The J gene is TRBJ2-5, the V gene TRBV2; TRBD1 matches 10 bases. The length of the CDR3 is 15 residues. V gave up 6 bases and J gave up 1 base; unmatched junction bases: 5. CDR1 is SNHLY and CDR2 is FYNNEI in the germline V gene. The DNA for the CDR3 is TGTGCCAGCAGCGTGGACAGGGGGTTCCAAGAGACCCAGTACTTC. Protein sequence: CASSVDRGFQETQYF.

In DNA, the CDR3 is TGTGCCAGCAGTGAAGGGGGACAAAGGGAGCAGTTCTTC. This encodes CASSEGGQREQFF. The rearrangement joins TRBV6-1 to TRBJ2-1, with a possible D match to TRBD1 (6 bases). This CDR3 has 13 residues. Germline CDR1 and CDR2: MNHNS and SASEGT. Trimming took 1 base from V and 10 from J, leaving 11 bases between them.

This chain joins TRBV18 and TRBJ1-5; D is unclear. Trimming pared 3 bases from V and 1 base from J, leaving 7 bases between. Germline CDR1 reads KGHSH; CDR2 reads LQKENI. The length of the CDR3 is 14 residues. The CDR3 protein is CASSPALSNQPQHF. The CDR3 coding sequence is TGTGCCAGCTCACCCGCACTGAGCAATCAGCCCCAGCATTTT.

The V call is TRBV7-9, the J call TRBJ2-1; 15 bases map to TRBD2. In germline, CDR1 is SEHNR, CDR2 FQNEAQ (reference sequence). J lost 3 bases, V lost 5 bases, and 8 bases had no gene match. The CDR3 covers 18 residues. The DNA for the CDR3 is TGTGCCAGCAGCCCGAAGGGGACTAGCGGGGGGTACTACAATGAGCAGTTCTTC. Protein sequence: CASSPKGTSGGYYNEQFF.

In its sample, this clone was seen once. The chain employs TRBV14 and TRBJ1-2; D call uncertain. CDR1 SGHDN and CDR2 FVKESK come from the germline V gene. The CDR3 length is 13 residues. The V end was cut by 4 bases, the J end by 4 bases, with 10 bases between. Here the CDR3 reads CASSPGSTYGYTF. Here the CDR3 DNA reads TGTGCCAGCAGCCCGGGGTCGACCTATGGCTACACCTTC.

This rearrangement joins TRBV11-2 to TRBJ1-5; 9 positions agree with TRBD1. Germline assignment: CDR1 SGHAT and CDR2 FQNNGV. V gave up 5 bases and J gave up 0 bases; unmatched junction bases: 8. The CDR3 spans 17 residues. The CDR3 DNA follows: TGTGCCAGCAGCACCGGGACAGGGTCCTATAGCAATCAGCCCCAGCATTTT. Translating it yields CASSTGTGSYSNQPQHF. The full variable domain, its missing parts supplied by reference TRBV11-2 and TRBJ1-5, is EAGVAQSPRYKIIEKRQSVAFWCNPISGHATLYWYQQILGQGPKLLIQFQNNGVVDDSQLPKDRFSAERLKGVDSTLKIQPAKLEDSAVYLCASSTGTGSYSNQPQHFGDGTRLSIL.

V and J are TRBV28 and TRBJ1-2; tentative D call: TRBD1 (5 bases). The length of the CDR3 is 14 residues. Trimming pared 2 bases from V and 6 bases from J, leaving 13 bases between. From germline, CDR1 is MDHEN and CDR2 SYDVKM. The CDR3 region is CASSLSSGGNGYTF. The CDR3 DNA is TGTGCCAGCAGTTTAAGTTCCGGGGGAAATGGCTACACCTTC.

This CDR3 reads CASSERGSYGYTF. DNA of the CDR3: TGTGCCAGCAGTGAACGCGGCTCCTATGGCTACACCTTC. The chain has TRBV2 and TRBJ1-2, with no clear D. The germline V gene encodes CDR1 SNHLY and CDR2 FYNNEI. The CDR3 spans 13 residues. The germline V and J ends were trimmed by 2 bases and 4 bases, with 8 bases remaining between them.

The V gene is TRBV12-5, the J gene TRBJ1-6; 11 nucleotides align to TRBD1. This CDR3 has 18 residues. In germline, CDR1 is LGHNT, CDR2 FRNRAP. V lost 1 base, J lost 10 bases, and 12 bases stayed unmatched. This CDR3 reads CASGLGSGQGASNSPLHF. CDR3 in DNA: TGTGCTAGTGGTTTGGGATCCGGACAGGGGGCGAGTAACTCACCCCTCCACTTT.

The chain uses TRBV7-2 and TRBJ2-2, with 7 bases identical to TRBD2. Germline values: CDR1 SGHTA, CDR2 FQGNSA. The CDR3 is made up of 14 amino acids. Here the CDR3 reads CASDREELVGELFF. The CDR3 bases are TGTGCTTCGGACCGGGAGGAGCTCGTCGGGGAGCTGTTTTTT.

This chain links TRBV23-1 with TRBJ2-7, with 8 bases aligning to TRBD1. TRBV23-1 is an ORF for which the function is uncertain. This CDR3 region has 20 residues. The J segment lost 6 bases and the V segment lost 1 base, leaving 23 bases of the junction unmatched. CDR3 nucleotides: TGCGCCAGCAGTCAATACTCGCGGCGGTGGGTTAGGCAGGGGGCATTCGAGCAGTACGTC. This translates into CASSQYSRRWVRQGAFEQYV.

This chain joins TRBV5-1 and TRBJ1-3, with 7 nucleotides matching TRBD1. The germline V gene encodes CDR1 SGHRS and CDR2 YFSETQ. V lost 3 bases and J lost 0; bases outside the gene matches: 3. This CDR3 has 15 amino acids. CDR3 in DNA: TGCGCCAGCAGCTACGCAGGGGGCTCTGGAAACACCATATATTTT. Protein product: CASSYAGGSGNTIYF.

This clone has only a few counts. The V and J genes are TRBV5-1 and TRBJ2-7; 7 bases line up with TRBD2. V shed 9 bases and J 3 bases; nucleotides not matched to a gene: 12. Germline CDR1 reads SGHRS; CDR2 reads YFSETQ. The CDR3 sequence is 14 residues long. The CDR3 loop is CATQWGSGNYEQYF. The CDR3 DNA sequence: TGCGCCACCCAATGGGGGAGCGGGAACTACGAGCAGTACTTC.

The rearrangement joins TRBV29-1 to TRBJ1-4, with a weak D call TRBD1 (5 bases). Germline V gene lookup returns CDR1 SQVTM and CDR2 ANQGSEA. The CDR3 extends over 13 amino acids. V lost 7 bases and J 2 bases, leaving 11 bases between the germline ends. Here the CDR3 reads CSASTATNEKLFF. CDR3 nucleotides: TGCAGCGCCTCGACAGCTACTAATGAAAAACTGTTTTTT.